The present T cell receptor beta chain was sequenced within a study of Graves' ophthalmopathy and Graves' hyperthyroidism. Study overall: Prior to any treatment, peripheral blood was collected at the time of initial diagnosis.

The germline V gene encodes CDR1 ENHRY and CDR2 SYGVKD. V was cut by 4 bases and J by 3 bases, with 7 bases left in between. This CDR3 contains 13 residues. TCR beta CDR3 amplification used RNA transcripts. A first-round RT-PCR used HTBI primers, followed by a second-round multiplex PCR. TCRdb redid the calling of the multiplex PCR reads with MiXCR, one entry per CDR3 protein. The sample carries 650,000 to 900,000 distinct CDR3 sequences, 40% recorded once. The chain has TRBV10-3 and TRBJ1-5; D uncertain. The sequence came from an adult man with Graves' ophthalmopathy. The sequenced sample was peripheral blood. CDR3 coding DNA: TGTGCCATCAGTGTGGCGCCCAATCAGCCCCAGCATTTT. This codes for CAISVAPNQPQHF.